This T cell receptor (beta chain) was sequenced for a study of CD8 T cells in ankylosing spondylitis. General study points: Reportedly, matched ankylosing spondylitis synovial fluid was significantly enriched for disease-linked clones. Characteristic, it appeared, of ankylosing spondylitis blood was a TCR beta motif of about eight highly homologous variants. Disease-linked clones bore a CD8+ phenotype and were relatively rare in peripheral blood.

V shed 4 bases and J shed 2 bases, with 7 bases lying between them. The CDR3 covers 13 residues. Germline V lookup: CDR1 KGHDR, CDR2 SFDVKD. It was by quantitative 5'-RACE with molecular barcodes that TCR beta libraries were made. TCRdb redid the calling of the 5' RACE reads with MiXCR, one entry per CDR3 protein. Altogether roughly 260,000 distinct CDR3 sequences are present, 20% being singletons, with the ten largest covering roughly 8%. A few counts support this clonotype. The antigen remains undetermined. This receptor was obtained from a male donor with ankylosing spondylitis or in good health (not recorded which). Sequencing was performed on blood, either unsorted or a sorted T cell fraction (not recorded which). The gene calls are TRBV24-1 and TRBJ2-5; no clear D gene. The CDR3 DNA sequence: TGTGCCACCAGTGACCAGCCACAAGAGACCCAGTACTTC. Translating gives CATSDQPQETQYF.